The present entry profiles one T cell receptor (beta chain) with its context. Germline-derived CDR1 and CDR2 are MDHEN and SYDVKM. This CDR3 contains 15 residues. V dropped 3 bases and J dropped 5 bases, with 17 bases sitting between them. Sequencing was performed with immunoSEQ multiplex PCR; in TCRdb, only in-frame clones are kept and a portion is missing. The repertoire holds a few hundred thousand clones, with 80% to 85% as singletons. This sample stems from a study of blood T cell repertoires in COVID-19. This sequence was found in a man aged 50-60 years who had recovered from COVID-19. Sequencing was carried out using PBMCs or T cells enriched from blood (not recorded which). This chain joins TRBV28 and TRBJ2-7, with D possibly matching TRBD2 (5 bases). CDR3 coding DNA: TGTGCCAGCAGTTTTTCCCGGGGAGTCCGCGACGAGCAGTACTTC. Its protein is CASSFSRGVRDEQYF.